This entry is about one TCR beta chain. V was pared by 5 bases and J by 4 bases, with 9 bases of the junction left unmatched. The germline gives CDR1 SGHTA, CDR2 FQGNSA. The CDR3 is 17 amino acids. The entry originates in a study of blood T cell repertoires in COVID-19. Across the study: The United States, Italy and Spain supplied acute and convalescent COVID-19 samples.

Authors' data handling: Amplifying reference gene primers gave estimates of nucleated cell counts. TCRdb's copy holds only in-frame clones and misses some; the assay was immunoSEQ multiplex PCR. That table supplies the V and J calls and clone size; D and trimming were determined from the DNA. Found here are approximately 140,000 clones, more than 70% of them singletons; the top ten hold about an eighth. Material: peripheral blood. This chain links TRBV7-2 with TRBJ2-3, with 13 positions matching TRBD2. The receptor's source is a man aged 60 to 69 with active or convalescent COVID-19. The CDR3 DNA sequence: TGTGCCAGCAGCGTGTCCGGGACTAGCGGGAAAGCAGATACGCAGTATTTT. The encoded protein is CASSVSGTSGKADTQYF.